This TCR beta chain was observed in a study of cytomegalovirus exposure and HLA in healthy donors. Study-level background: A previous analysis identified 95 million to 120 million unique TCR beta sequences derived from roughly 190 million T cells. Ancestry clustering placed more than 65% of around 400 genotyped donors in the Caucasian-associated cluster. Study findings and constraints: In a later analysis, common viral pathogens appeared linked to several of the most significant clusters. Most CMV-associated TCR beta chains were later found to appear HLA-restricted.

The PCR used 60 Vbeta and 13 Jbeta primers. Some clones are missing from TCRdb's copy, which holds only in-frame ones; the method was immunoSEQ multiplex PCR. The sample records 110,000 or so clones, about 77% being singletons. Concerning this clone itself: No antigen is known for it.

The CDR3 runs to 12 residues. From germline, CDR1 is LNHDA and CDR2 SQIVND (reference sequence). Trimming stripped 4 bases from V and 6 bases from J, with 8 bases between. The material sequenced was PBMCs. This TCR came from a woman aged 30 to 39 in good health and CMV-seropositive. The gene calls are TRBV19 and TRBJ2-3, with no clear D. The CDR3 reads CASSTSLDTQYF. As DNA, the CDR3 is TGTGCCAGTAGTACTTCTTTGGATACGCAGTATTTT.